This is a list of T cell receptor beta chains from one sample in a study of T cell responses to AZD1222 COVID-19 vaccine. Sequencing used immunoSEQ multiplex PCR; TCRdb keeps in-frame clones, though not all of them. The sample contains approximately 35,000 clones, less than 90% of which appear only once. The specimen comprised peripheral blood, sampled on day 0 of AZD1222 vaccination. Every receptor here comes from an adult in good health. CDR3s include the opening cysteine and the closing phenylalanine or tryptophan. D genes are given only for firm matches. Expanded clones get a size class; other rows say once, few or many, or leave the size out.

abundance,v_gene,d_gene,j_gene,CDR3aa,CDR3nt
.,TRBV2,TRBD2,TRBJ2-1,CASKTGTSDNEQFF,TGTGCCAGCAAAACCGGGACTAGCGACAATGAGCAGTTCTTC
.,TRBV29-1,.,TRBJ2-3,CSVERQANPTDTQYF,TGCAGCGTTGAGCGGCAGGCAAATCCCACAGATACGCAGTATTTT
.,TRBV6-2/TRBV6-3,.,TRBJ1-5,CASSYGADSYSNQPQHF,TGTGCCAGCAGTTACGGCGCGGACAGTTATAGCAATCAGCCCCAGCATTTT
.,TRBV5-1,.,TRBJ1-3,CASSLAGPGNTIYF,TGCGCCAGCAGCTTGGCGGGGCCTGGAAACACCATATATTTT
.,TRBV5-1,TRBD1,TRBJ2-7,CASSLARQGGTYEQYF,TGCGCCAGCAGCTTGGCCCGACAGGGGGGGACCTACGAGCAGTACTTC
.,TRBV28,.,TRBJ1-6,CASSFVRISSPLHF,TGTGCCAGCAGTTTTGTCAGAATAAGCTCACCCCTCCACTTT
.,TRBV4-1,TRBD2,TRBJ2-7,CASKRAREAYEQYF,TGCGCCAGCAAAAGGGCCCGGGAGGCCTACGAGCAGTACTTC
.,TRBV28,.,TRBJ2-2,CASSLGGAGELFF,TGTGCCAGCAGCCTAGGGGGGGCCGGGGAGCTGTTTTTT
.,TRBV9,TRBD1,TRBJ1-2,CASSVWDRDEEGYTF,TGTGCCAGCAGCGTATGGGACAGGGATGAGGAGGGCTACACCTTC
.,TRBV7-8,.,TRBJ2-3,CASSFLGGGTDTQYF,TGTGCCAGCAGCTTTCTTGGGGGCGGCACAGATACGCAGTATTTT
.,TRBV27,.,TRBJ2-1,CASKQESYNEQFF,TGTGCCAGCAAGCAGGAATCCTACAATGAGCAGTTCTTC
.,TRBV12-3/TRBV12-4,.,TRBJ1-1,CASGETEAFF,TGTGCCAGCGGGGAAACTGAAGCTTTCTTT
.,TRBV7-9,.,TRBJ1-6,CASSLGNSPLHF,TGTGCCAGCAGCTTGGGGAATTCACCCCTCCACTTT
.,TRBV27,TRBD2,TRBJ2-2,CASSLGASGRGTGELFF,TGTGCCAGCAGTTTAGGTGCGAGCGGGAGAGGCACCGGGGAGCTGTTTTTT
.,TRBV28,TRBD2,TRBJ2-5,CASSLPTSGRVGETQYF,TGTGCCAGCAGTTTACCGACTAGCGGGAGAGTCGGGGAGACCCAGTACTTC
.,TRBV20-1,TRBD1,TRBJ2-7,CSASVRDRGRDEQYF,TGCAGTGCTAGTGTCCGGGACAGGGGGCGCGACGAGCAGTACTTC
.,TRBV7-2,TRBD1,TRBJ2-7,CASSLVPGQGYEQYF,TGTGCCAGCAGCTTGGTCCCGGGACAGGGTTACGAGCAGTACTTC
.,TRBV3-1/TRBV3-2,.,TRBJ1-3,CASSQVRQGKGNTIYF,TGTGCCAGCAGCCAAGTTCGGCAGGGCAAAGGAAACACCATATATTTT
.,TRBV15,.,TRBJ1-5,CATAQSNQPQHF,TGTGCCACTGCGCAGAGCAATCAGCCCCAGCATTTT
.,TRBV6-5,.,TRBJ1-6,CASGVTDPYNSPLHF,TGTGCCAGCGGAGTGACAGATCCCTATAATTCACCCCTCCACTTT
few,TRBV5-1,.,TRBJ1-6,CASSLSLGNSPLHF,TGCGCCAGCAGCTTGAGTCTGGGAAATTCACCCCTCCACTTT
.,TRBV24-1,TRBD1,TRBJ1-1,CATSDGQGKTEAFF,TGTGCCACCAGTGATGGACAGGGGAAGACTGAAGCTTTCTTT
once,TRBV30,.,TRBJ1-2,CAWTGEGPNYGYTF,TGTGCCTGGACGGGGGAAGGGCCAAACTATGGCTACACCTTC
.,TRBV14,.,TRBJ2-2,CASSQDAGELFF,TGTGCCAGCAGCCAAGACGCCGGGGAGCTGTTTTTT
.,TRBV7-2,TRBD1,TRBJ2-6,CASSKTGKANVLTF,TGTGCCAGCAGCAAGACAGGGAAGGCCAACGTCCTGACTTTC